These 13 T cell receptor beta chains were sequenced from one sample in a study of molecular identifiers for immune sequencing clone quantification. TCRdb reanalysed the PCR reads using MiXCR and keeps one entry per CDR3 protein. This table has about 63,000 distinct CDR3 sequences, around 20% appearing once. Sequenced: naive CD8+ T cells from blood, with Jurkat cell RNA spiked in. Indicated subset: FACS-sorted CD8+CD4-CCR7+CD45RA+ naive T cells. The receptors stem from a human donor in good health. Some libraries in this study had Jurkat cell RNA spiked in.

In its sample, this clonotype was seen many times. This chain uses TRBV19 with TRBJ1-1; 7 nucleotides line up with TRBD1. Germline lookup yields CDR1 LNHDA and CDR2 SQIVND (reference sequence). The CDR3 length is 15 residues. V trimming: 1 base; J trimming: 2 bases; junction bases outside the gene matches: 4. The CDR3 bases are TGTGCCAGTAGTATAGTCGGACAGGTCAACACTGAAGCTTTCTTT. This gives the protein CASSIVGQVNTEAFF.

The chain couples TRBV29-1 to TRBJ2-1; 7 nucleotides agree with TRBD2. The CDR3 loop spans 12 amino acids. Germline CDR1 and CDR2: SQVTM and ANQGSEA. CDR3 in DNA: TGCAGTGTGGGGGGGGAAGGCAATGAGCAGTTCTTC. Translation gives CSVGGEGNEQFF.

The table lists this clonotype with many counts. One end of the junction varies from germline; a read error may be responsible. The chain combines TRBV7-9 with TRBJ2-7, with 8 bases that match TRBD2. The CDR3 runs 11 residues. Per germline, CDR1 SEHNR and CDR2 FQNEAQ (reference sequence). CDR3 coding DNA: TGTGCCGGCAGCGGGAGCTACGAGCAGTACTTC. Protein sequence: CAGSGSYEQYF.

Ten or more counts support this clonotype. The chain uses TRBV7-9 and TRBJ2-7; D assignment may be TRBD1 or TRBD2 (5 bases each). The CDR3 contains 14 residues. With 5 bases removed from V and 5 bases from J, the gap between germline ends came to 16 bases. Germline values: CDR1 SEHNR, CDR2 FQNEAQ (reference sequence). CDR3 protein: CASSLGTLGNEQYF. CDR3 nucleotide sequence: TGTGCCAGCAGCCTCGGGACCCTCGGGAACGAGCAGTACTTC.

This clonotype was seen at least ten times. CDR3 nucleotides: TGCAGTGCCGTACCGGGACTAGTTGTCACAGATACGCAGTATTTT. Its protein is CSAVPGLVVTDTQYF. The chain recombines TRBV20-1 with TRBJ2-3; 8 nucleotides line up with TRBD2. V lost 6 bases, J lost 2 bases, and 10 bases stayed unmatched. Germline V gene lookup returns CDR1 DFQATT and CDR2 SNEGSKA (reference sequence). The CDR3 covers 15 residues.

This clonotype came up many times. The gene calls are TRBV12-3 or TRBV12-4 and TRBJ2-1; 8 bases match TRBD2. The ends lost 3 bases at V and 7 bases at J; junction bases unmatched: 5. The CDR3 is 14 amino acids. DNA for the CDR3: TGTGCCAGCAGTTTCCTAGCGGGTTTTAATGAGCAGTTCTTC. This gives the protein CASSFLAGFNEQFF.

The rearrangement uses TRBV4-1 and TRBJ2-7, with 8 bases identical to TRBD1. The germline V gene encodes CDR1 MGHRA and CDR2 YSYEKL. The J segment lost 0 bases and the V segment lost 3 bases, leaving 10 bases of the junction unmatched. CDR3 length: 17 residues. The DNA of the CDR3 is TGCGCCAGCAGCCAGGGTTCTTGGACAGGGAACTCCTACGAGCAGTACTTC. This encodes CASSQGSWTGNSYEQYF.

This clonotype appeared many times. The chain links TRBV10-3 to TRBJ1-1; D remains unclear. Germline V gives CDR1 ENHRY, CDR2 SYGVKD. Trimming shortened V by 2 bases and J by 4 bases, and 8 bases separated the two germline ends. This CDR3 comprises 13 residues. CDR3 nucleotides: TGTGCCATCAGTGAGCTCTTAGGCACTGAAGCTTTCTTT. This gives the protein CAISELLGTEAFF.

The sample holds many counts of this clonotype. The chain combines TRBV29-1 with TRBJ1-4, with D possibly TRBD1 on 5 matching bases. Trimming stripped 6 bases from V and 7 bases from J, with 21 bases between. The CDR3 sequence is 15 residues long. Per the germline V gene, CDR1 is SQVTM and CDR2 is ANQGSEA. This chain's CDR3 is CSVTVIRGVGEKLFF. The CDR3 bases are TGCAGCGTAACCGTAATCAGAGGGGTCGGTGAAAAACTGTTTTTT.

In this sample, this clonotype turned up a few times. CDR3 nucleotide sequence: TGTGCCAGCAGCGCGACAGGGTATGGCACCGGGGAGCTGTTTTTT. Translating gives CASSATGYGTGELFF. V gene TRBV28 combines with J gene TRBJ2-2, with 7 bases fitting TRBD1. From germline, CDR1 is MDHEN and CDR2 SYDVKM. V was clipped by 6 bases and J by 4 bases; unmatched bases: 8. The length of the CDR3 is 15 residues.

This clonotype was observed many times. The gene calls are TRBV7-9 and TRBJ2-7; D uncertain. Trimming removed 5 bases at V and 6 bases at J, with 14 bases between. This CDR3 has 13 residues. CDR1 SEHNR and CDR2 FQNEAQ come from the germline V gene (reference sequence). The CDR3 protein is CASSPNPLGEQYF. The CDR3 bases are TGTGCCAGCAGCCCTAACCCTTTGGGCGAGCAGTACTTC. Combining the CDR3 with reference TRBV7-9 and TRBJ2-7 gives the whole variable domain DTGVSQNPRHKITKRGQNVTFRCDPISEHNRLYWYRQTLGQGPEFLTYFQNEAQLEKSRLLSDRFSAERPKGSFSTLEIQRTEQGDSAMYLCASSPNPLGEQYFGPGTRLTVT.

This sequence joins TRBV30 and TRBJ2-1; the D gene is possibly TRBD2 (5 bases). Per the germline V gene, CDR1 is GTSNPN and CDR2 is SVGIG (reference sequence). The CDR3 covers 17 residues. Trimming took off 2 bases at V and 1 base at J, with 18 bases between the two ends. CDR3 region: CAWSTPLLVTSYNEQFF. CDR3 nucleotides: TGTGCCTGGAGTACCCCGTTACTAGTTACGTCCTACAATGAGCAGTTCTTC.

To note about this clonotype: Given a much more abundant clone one base away, this may be a read error. This CDR3 reads CSSPGNEQFF. The CDR3 nucleotides are TGCAGCTCACCTGGCAATGAGCAGTTCTTC. The chain has TRBV29-1 and TRBJ2-1; D gene ambiguous. The CDR3 extends over 10 amino acids. Looked up from germline, CDR1 is SQVTM and CDR2 is ANQGSEA. Trimming shortened V by 8 bases and J by 6 bases, and 8 bases separated the two germline ends.